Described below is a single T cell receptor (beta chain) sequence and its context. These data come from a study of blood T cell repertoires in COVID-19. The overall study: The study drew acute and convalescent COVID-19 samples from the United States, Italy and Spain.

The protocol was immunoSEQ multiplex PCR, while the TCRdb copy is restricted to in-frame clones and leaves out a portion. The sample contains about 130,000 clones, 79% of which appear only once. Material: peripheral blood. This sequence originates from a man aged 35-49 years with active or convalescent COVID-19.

CDR3 bases: TGTGCCAGCAGTGAGCGGCAGGGGTGGAATGAGCAGTTCTTC. This sequence encodes CASSERQGWNEQFF. The chain joins TRBV6-1 to TRBJ2-1; TRBD1 might be the D (6 bases). This CDR3 has 14 residues. V lost 3 bases to trimming and J lost 7 bases, with 13 bases between them. The germline gives CDR1 MNHNS, CDR2 SASEGT.